Shown below are 26 T cell receptor beta chains from a single sample sequenced in a study of T cells in Graves' hyperthyroidism and ophthalmopathy. TCR beta CDR3 regions were amplified from RNA transcripts. The HTBI set primed first-round TCR CDR3 RT-PCR. TCRdb reprocessed the multiplex PCR reads via MiXCR and lists one record per CDR3 protein. Seen here are approximately 690,000 distinct CDR3 sequences, about a fifth observed once, and the top ten hold over 30%. Sequencing input: blood. Every receptor here comes from a man in his thirties or forties with Graves' ophthalmopathy.

The genes are TRBV18 and TRBJ1-6, with no clear D. In germline, CDR1 is KGHSH, CDR2 LQKENI. V was cut by 4 bases and J by 5 bases, with 12 bases left in between. The CDR3 runs 15 residues. CDR3 loop: CASSLGGSNNSPLHF. The CDR3 DNA sequence: TGTGCCAGCTCACTCGGTGGCAGCAATAATTCACCCCTCCACTTT.

In this sample, this clonotype turned up many times. In DNA form, the CDR3 reads TGTGCCAGCAGCCCGCCGTATAGCAATCAGCCCCAGCATTTT. Residues: CASSPPYSNQPQHF. J is TRBJ1-5 and V is TRBV7-9, with D unresolved. V shed 5 bases and J shed 0 bases, with 8 bases lying between them. The CDR3 extends over 14 amino acids. Germline V lookup: CDR1 SEHNR, CDR2 FQNEAQ (reference sequence).

This clonotype occurred many times. This chain links TRBV12-3 or TRBV12-4 with TRBJ2-1; 9 nucleotides align to TRBD2. The V gene end was trimmed by 6 bases and the J gene end by 10 bases; junction bases not matched to a gene: 7. The CDR3 has 13 amino acids. The CDR3 nucleotides are TGTGCCAGCAGCCTCAAAGCGGGAGGCGAGCAGTTCTTC. It is translated as CASSLKAGGEQFF.

Concerning this clonotype itself: This may be a read error: a much more frequent sequence differs by one nucleotide. V usage is TRBV2 and J usage is TRBJ1-5; no definite D call. Germline V gives CDR1 SNHLY, CDR2 FYNNEI. The CDR3 sequence is 15 residues long. The CDR3 DNA sequence: TGTGCCAGCAGTGAAACGGCGAATAGCACTCAGCCCCAGCATTTT. Translating it yields CASSETANSTQPQHF.

This clonotype was detected ten times or more. The CDR3 sequence is CASSPFPLAEAFF. CDR3 bases: TGTGCCAGCTCCCCCTTCCCTTTGGCTGAAGCTTTCTTT. This sequence joins TRBV14 and TRBJ1-1; no clear D. V lost 8 bases, J lost 6 bases, and 16 bases lay in between. The CDR3 contains 13 residues. Germline assignment: CDR1 SGHDN and CDR2 FVKESK.

The chain recombines TRBV19 with TRBJ2-1; possibly TRBD2 for D (7 bases). Germline CDR1 is LNHDA and CDR2 is SQIVND (reference sequence). The V end lost 4 bases, the J end lost 7 bases, and 29 bases lay between the germline ends. This CDR3 is 19 amino acids long. This chain's CDR3 is CASSKGRRGGVSRVNEQFF. The CDR3 region has the DNA TGTGCCAGTAGTAAGGGTCGTAGGGGGGGAGTAAGTCGAGTGAATGAGCAGTTCTTC.

The chain employs TRBV7-9 and TRBJ1-1; maybe TRBD1 (6 bases). Trimming shortened V by 5 bases and J by 1 base, and 14 bases separated the two germline ends. The length of the CDR3 is 15 residues. Germline CDR1 SEHNR, CDR2 FQNEAQ (reference sequence). The CDR3, as DNA: TGTGCCAGCAGCCCACGTCCGGACAGGAACACTGAAGCTTTCTTT. Protein sequence: CASSPRPDRNTEAFF.

Comment on this clonotype: Just one base apart from a much larger clone, this may be a read error. This rearrangement joins TRBV28 to TRBJ1-2; a possible D gene is TRBD1 (6 bases). The ends were cut back, 8 bases at V and 4 bases at J, with 11 bases in the middle. CDR1 and CDR2 (germline): MDHEN, SYDVKM. The CDR3 loop spans 12 amino acids. CDR3 sequence: CASPDSGYGYTF. The CDR3 DNA sequence: TGTGCCAGCCCGGACAGCGGCTATGGCTACACCTTC.

There are many counts of this clonotype. V is TRBV28 and J is TRBJ2-5; D perhaps matches TRBD1 (6 bases). CDR1 MDHEN and CDR2 SYDVKM come from the germline V gene. CDR3 length: 15 residues. V was trimmed by 2 bases and J by 0 bases, leaving 10 bases between them. CDR3 coding DNA: TGTGCCAGCAGTTTAGCCCCAGGGGACCAAGAGACCCAGTACTTC. Protein sequence: CASSLAPGDQETQYF.

Ten or more counts support this clonotype. CDR3 sequence: CSARNPGDTQYF. The DNA for the CDR3 is TGCAGTGCGAGGAACCCGGGGGATACGCAGTATTTT. V usage is TRBV20-1 and J usage is TRBJ2-3; perhaps TRBD2 as D (5 bases). The ends were cut back, 6 bases at V and 6 bases at J, with 13 bases in the middle. CDR1 is DFQATT and CDR2 is SNEGSKA in the germline V gene (reference sequence). The CDR3 is 12 residues long.

This chain uses TRBV24-1 with TRBJ2-1; 9 nucleotides match TRBD1. The CDR3 is 16 amino acids. The germline CDR1 and CDR2 sequences are KGHDR and SFDVKD. The V segment lost 4 bases and the J segment 5 bases; nucleotides outside the gene matches: 8. The CDR3 coding sequence is TGTGCCACCAGTGACTCTGGGACAGGGTTGGACAATGAGCAGTTCTTC. The encoded protein is CATSDSGTGLDNEQFF.

This clonotype was seen only a few times. This chain connects TRBV13 to TRBJ1-5; D gene ambiguous. This CDR3 has 14 residues. With 3 bases removed from V and 0 bases from J, the gap between germline ends came to 6 bases. Germline values: CDR1 PRHDT, CDR2 FYEKMQ (reference sequence). CDR3 amino acids: CASSLWGSNQPQHF. The CDR3 DNA reads as TGTGCCAGCAGCTTGTGGGGTAGCAATCAGCCCCAGCATTTT. Complete variable domain (other parts from reference TRBV13 and TRBJ1-5): AAGVIQSPRHLIKEKRETATLKCYPIPRHDTVYWYQQGPGQDPQFLISFYEKMQSDKGSIPDRFSAQQFSDYHSELNMSSLELGDSALYFCASSLWGSNQPQHFGDGTRLSIL.

This clonotype came up a few times. V usage is TRBV6-5 and J usage is TRBJ1-5, with D tentatively TRBD1 (6 bases). The CDR3 has 19 amino acids. The germline gives CDR1 MNHEY, CDR2 SVGAGI. V was trimmed by 7 bases and J by 0 bases, leaving 25 bases between them. CDR3 DNA: TGTGCCAGCAAGGCTAGGCAGGGTGAGGGGGTATATAGCAATCAGCCCCAGCATTTT. Protein sequence: CASKARQGEGVYSNQPQHF.

There are a few counts of this clonotype. The genes are TRBV6-2 or TRBV6-3 and TRBJ2-2; 9 positions agree with TRBD1. The germline V gene has CDR1 MNHEY and CDR2 SVGEGT. V dropped 6 bases and J dropped 4; count of bases not matched to a gene: 6. This CDR3 is 15 amino acids long. In DNA form, the CDR3 reads TGTGCCAGCAGCCCGGGACAGGGTCGCACCGGGGAGCTGTTTTTT. Protein sequence: CASSPGQGRTGELFF.

This clonotype has more than one count but fewer than ten. V is TRBV20-1 and J is TRBJ2-5; possible D gene TRBD1, 6 bases. Germline CDR1 DFQATT, CDR2 SNEGSKA (reference sequence). This CDR3 region has 15 residues. With 0 bases removed from V and 7 bases from J, the gap between germline ends came to 18 bases. Here the CDR3 reads CSARDSNSLGGTQYF. In DNA, the CDR3 is TGCAGTGCTAGAGATTCAAACAGTTTAGGGGGGACCCAGTACTTC.

This chain links TRBV20-1 with TRBJ2-7; D assignment may be TRBD1 or TRBD2 (6 bases each). Trimming took 1 base from V and 5 from J, leaving 15 bases between them. Per germline, CDR1 DFQATT and CDR2 SNEGSKA (reference sequence). The CDR3 totals 14 residues. The CDR3 nucleotides read TGCAGTGCTAGAGGGGGGGCGGTCTCGGACGAGCAGTACTTC. Translating it yields CSARGGAVSDEQYF.

This clonotype has a count of ten or more. The V and J genes are TRBV28 and TRBJ1-1; 7 bases are a match to TRBD1. Unmatched junction bases numbered 6, after V lost 7 bases and J lost 4 bases. The CDR3 is 13 residues long. Per the germline V gene, CDR1 is MDHEN and CDR2 is SYDVKM. The CDR3 sequence is CASKGGTVTEAFF. The CDR3 region has the DNA TGTGCCAGCAAAGGAGGGACAGTCACTGAAGCTTTCTTT. Full variable domain (rest looked up from reference TRBV28 and TRBJ1-1): DVKVTQSSRYLVKRTGEKVFLECVQDMDHENMFWYRQDPGLGLRLIYFSYDVKMKEKGDIPEGYSVSREKKERFSLILESASTNQTSMYLCASKGGTVTEAFFGQGTRLTVV.

The rearrangement links TRBV20-1 to TRBJ2-1; D is tentatively TRBD1 or TRBD2 (6 bases each). The J call may be wrong; the DNA end is better matched by TRBJ2-7. Germline V gives CDR1 DFQATT, CDR2 SNEGSKA (reference sequence). This CDR3 is 15 amino acids long. Written as DNA, the CDR3 is TGCAGTGCTAGAGTCCGCGGGACACTGAACAATGAGCAGTACTTC. Translated: CSARVRGTLNNEQYF.

This clonotype was picked up a small number of times. The chain combines TRBV27 with TRBJ2-3, with D uncertain. Trimming shortened V by 6 bases and J by 0 bases, and 13 bases separated the two germline ends. In germline, CDR1 is MNHEY, CDR2 SMNVEV (reference sequence). CDR3 length equals 15 residues. CDR3 sequence (DNA): TGTGCCAGCAGATCCCACCAGTCTAGCACAGATACGCAGTATTTT. It is translated as CASRSHQSSTDTQYF.

The J gene is TRBJ1-2, the V gene TRBV6-2 or TRBV6-3; the D is unclear. V was shortened by 3 bases and J by 8 bases, with 22 bases between the two germline ends. The CDR3 runs to 16 residues. Germline V lookup: CDR1 MNHEY, CDR2 SVGEGT. This chain's CDR3 is CASSYPLSGSGGGYTF. The CDR3 region has the DNA TGTGCCAGCAGTTATCCACTGTCTGGGTCCGGTGGAGGCTACACCTTC.

This chain joins TRBV7-8 and TRBJ1-4; 7 bases align to TRBD1. Germline V gene lookup returns CDR1 SGHVS and CDR2 FQNEAQ. This CDR3 region has 13 residues. The V and J ends lost 7 bases and 8 bases, in that order; junction bases with no gene match: 7. CDR3 sequence reads: CASNVGGQEKLFF. CDR3 nucleotides: TGTGCCAGCAACGTCGGGGGACAGGAAAAACTGTTTTTT.

This clonotype was counted between two and nine times. The rearrangement uses TRBV6-8 and TRBJ2-6, with 7 positions matching TRBD1. V dropped 8 bases and J dropped 0; count of bases not matched to a gene: 7. There are 16 residues in the CDR3. From germline, CDR1 is MNHGY and CDR2 SAAAGT. The CDR3 protein is CASPRGTFSGANVLTF. CDR3 DNA sequence: TGTGCCAGCCCCAGGGGGACCTTCTCTGGGGCCAACGTCCTGACTTTC.

The chain is built from TRBV5-5 and TRBJ1-5; 7 bases agree with TRBD1. This CDR3 spans 15 amino acids. V shed 4 bases and J 1 base; nucleotides not matched to a gene: 5. In germline, CDR1 is SGHKS, CDR2 YYEKEE (reference sequence). CDR3 nucleotide sequence: TGTGCCAGCAGCATCGGGACAGAGAGCAATCAGCCCCAGCATTTT. Its protein is CASSIGTESNQPQHF.

This sequence joins TRBV7-9 and TRBJ2-6; no reliable D call. There are 15 residues in the CDR3. V lost 1 base and J lost 9, with 13 bases in between. Germline V gene data show CDR1 as SEHNR and CDR2 as FQNEAQ (reference sequence). The CDR3 protein is CASSLVGLGVNVLTF. In DNA, the CDR3 is TGTGCCAGCAGCTTAGTGGGCCTCGGAGTCAACGTCCTGACTTTC.

This clonotype was detected ten times or more. This chain joins TRBV2 and TRBJ2-1, with TRBD2 identical over 7 bases. The CDR3 has 18 amino acids. Germline V gives CDR1 SNHLY, CDR2 FYNNEI. Trimming removed 1 base from V and 2 bases from J; junction bases left unmatched: 11. The CDR3 spells CASSEGSRRERAYNEQFF. CDR3 sequence (DNA): TGTGCCAGCAGTGAAGGGTCAAGGCGGGAGAGGGCCTACAATGAGCAGTTCTTC.

In this sample, this clonotype turned up many times. The J gene is TRBJ2-2, the V gene TRBV7-9; D not resolved. This CDR3 has 16 residues. The V gene's germline CDR1 is SEHNR and CDR2 FQNEAQ (reference sequence). V was trimmed by 0 bases and J by 0 bases, leaving 8 bases between them. This CDR3 is CASSLAVQANTGELFF. DNA of the CDR3: TGTGCCAGCAGCTTAGCTGTCCAGGCGAACACCGGGGAGCTGTTTTTT.